This TCR beta chain was identified during a study of blood T cell repertoires in COVID-19 (dated by TCRdb to about 2020). About the full investigation: Samples from collaborators originated in the United States, Italy and Spain and spanned both the acute and convalescent phases of COVID-19. The material from the prospective study consisted of cDNA or gDNA derived from T cells, B-cell-depleted T cells, or PBMCs. The dataset comprised deeply sampled blood TCRbeta repertoires from subjects exposed to, actively infected with, or recovered from COVID-19. A freely available public database, intended as a resource for researchers studying the immune response to SARS-CoV-2, is where the repertoires were released. The samples were drawn from two sources: the first 160 participants of the ongoing ImmuneRACE study, and 1,254 subjects contributed by 6 global collaborators. Sample metadata almost always included a de-identified subject ID, COVID-19 status, age in years and sex. Where available, HLA class I and class II types were obtained from metadata supplied by the sample provider rather than from assay-based typing. General conclusions and limits of the study: Clinical and demographic metadata were provided uncurated, with the amount varying by source and participant.

This clone appeared once. Its binding antigen is unknown. Base qualities are missing; no much larger clone stands one base away. Collaborating institutions collected whole blood in K2EDTA tubes following their own protocols. For TCRbeta analysis, collaborators shipped samples in one of three forms: frozen whole blood, isolated PBMCs, or DNA extracted from either of those sample types. TCRbeta CDR3 regions were amplified from genomic DNA by means of the immunoSEQ Assay, a bias-controlled multiplex PCR. Processing in the source paper ran as follows. The number of nucleated cells in each sample was estimated from the amplification of reference gene primers within the assay. To quantify the absolute abundance of each unique TCRbeta CDR3 rearrangement, sequence reads were collapsed and filtered. For each sample, productive Simpson clonality was calculated as the square root of Simpson's diversity index across productive rearrangements. Not all clones reach the TCRdb copy of this immuneACCESS table, which keeps in-frame sequences only. Checked studies attribute under half of the gap to unresolved V genes and leave the rest unexplained. The DNA gave D and trimming, while V, J and clone size come from that table. A total of about 150,000 clones appear in this sample, more than 65% of them only once. Clones ranked in the top ten supply about 3.9% of the sample.

The CDR3 runs 15 amino acids, cysteine and phenylalanine included. The only DNA kept is the CDR3, 45 bases in frame from the first base. In the germline V gene, CDR1 corresponds to SGHRS and CDR2 to YFSETQ. The V end gives up 6 bases and the J end 7 bases, leaving 13 bases in the junction not matched to a gene. Sequencing was performed on peripheral blood. Here the chain combines TRBV5-1 and TRBJ2-3, with 8 middle bases fitting TRBD2. The receptor was isolated from a man aged 55 to 70 with acute or convalescent COVID-19. The nucleotide sequence is given as TGCGCCAGCAAACCTACTAGCGGATCATCCCATACGCAGTATTTT. Protein translation: CASKPTSGSSHTQYF.